This entry describes one TCR beta chain. Its antigen is unknown. These data originate in a study of T cell responses to AZD1222 COVID-19 vaccine. Study-wide results and limits: Scientists sampled the repertoires only once the peak T cell response had passed. Clonal diversity may have been underestimated, and the donors were mostly white British, with more females than males.

TCRdb's table, derived via immunoSEQ multiplex PCR, lists solely in-frame clones and lacks some. The table lists 60,000 to 80,000 clones, roughly 75% of them singletons. The CDR3 is made up of 14 amino acids. Sequenced material: peripheral blood, taken 28 days after the second AZD1222 dose. The chain combines TRBV21-1 with TRBJ1-2. TRBV21-1 is labeled a pseudogene. The sequence came from an adult who received the AZD1222 COVID-19 vaccine. The CDR3 DNA sequence: TGTGCCAGCAGCAAAGAACCCACTAACTATGGCTACACCTTC. It encodes CASSKEPTNYGYTF.